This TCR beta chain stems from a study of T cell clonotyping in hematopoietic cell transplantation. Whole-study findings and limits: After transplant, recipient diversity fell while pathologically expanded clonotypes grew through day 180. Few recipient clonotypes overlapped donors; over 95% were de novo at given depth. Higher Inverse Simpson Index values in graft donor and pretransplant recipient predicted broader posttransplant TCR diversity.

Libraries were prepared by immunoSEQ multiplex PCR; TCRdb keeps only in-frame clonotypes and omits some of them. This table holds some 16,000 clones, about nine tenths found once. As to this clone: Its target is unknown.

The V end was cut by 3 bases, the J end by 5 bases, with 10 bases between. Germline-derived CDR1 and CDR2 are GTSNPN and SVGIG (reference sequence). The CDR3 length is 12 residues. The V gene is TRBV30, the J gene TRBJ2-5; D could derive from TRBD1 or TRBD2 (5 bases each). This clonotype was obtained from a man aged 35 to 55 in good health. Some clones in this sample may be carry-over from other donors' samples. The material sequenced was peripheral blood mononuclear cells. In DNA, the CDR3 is TGTGCCTGGAGAGGGGACGTGGAGACCCAGTACTTC. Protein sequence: CAWRGDVETQYF. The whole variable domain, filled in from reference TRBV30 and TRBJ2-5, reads SQTIHQWPATLVQPVGSPLSLECTVEGTSNPNLYWYRQAAGRGLQLLFYSVGIGQISSEVPQNLSASRPQDRQFILSSKKLLLSDSGFYLCAWRGDVETQYFGPGTRLLVL.